This T cell receptor (beta chain) was obtained from a study of cytomegalovirus exposure and HLA in healthy donors. Study-wide background: The approximately 670 first-cohort repertoires and the approximately 110 validation repertoires shared the same platform, a later analysis reported.

This clone appeared once. TCRdb keeps only in-frame clones here, not all; method: immunoSEQ multiplex PCR. The repertoire holds some 110,000 clones, 94% seen once, with 1% to 1.5% in the top ten. The clonotype originates from a woman aged 18-30 years in good health and CMV-seronegative. Sequenced: PBMCs.

The CDR3 region is CASSFPDRGDGYTF. For the CDR3, the DNA is TGTGCCAGCAGTTTCCCCGACAGGGGGGATGGCTACACCTTC. This chain connects TRBV28 to TRBJ1-2, with TRBD1 identical over 9 bases. Trimming took 3 bases from V and 6 from J; bases not matched to a gene: 5. Looked up from germline, CDR1 is MDHEN and CDR2 is SYDVKM. The CDR3 runs 14 residues.